Given below is one T cell receptor beta chain in context. V lost 0 bases and J lost 4, with 7 bases in between. Germline V gene data show CDR1 as SGDLS and CDR2 as YYNGEE. The CDR3 contains 13 residues. This record belongs to a study of blood T cell repertoires in COVID-19. Across the study: Specimens from acute and convalescent COVID-19 originated in the United States, Italy and Spain.

Methods used by the authors: Reference gene primer amplification gave estimated nucleated cell counts. Produced via immunoSEQ multiplex PCR; TCRdb's table is partial and in-frame only. For V, J and clone size, that table is used; D and trimming come from the DNA. The sample has under 300,000 clones; 84% are singletons. J is TRBJ2-5 and V is TRBV9; D uncertain. The source material was peripheral blood. The clonotype was recovered from a woman in her 40s who had recovered from COVID-19. The CDR3 is CASSVGPGETQYF. CDR3 DNA sequence: TGTGCCAGCAGCGTAGGTCCAGGAGAGACCCAGTACTTC.